This T cell receptor beta chain stems from a study of blood T cell repertoires in COVID-19. The overall study: COVID-19 samples from acute and convalescent phases originated in the United States, Italy and Spain. PBMCs, B-cell-depleted T cells, or T cells were the source of the cDNA or gDNA that made up the material.

V was trimmed by 3 bases and J by 7 bases, leaving 9 bases between them. Germline V gene lookup returns CDR1 KGHSH and CDR2 LQKENI. This CDR3 comprises 12 residues. Authors' methods: Researchers report that nucleated cell counts were estimated from reference gene primer amplification. Libraries were prepared by immunoSEQ multiplex PCR; TCRdb keeps only in-frame clonotypes and omits some of them. V and J calls and clone size are as listed in that table; D and trimming were resolved from the DNA. The sample lists 50,000 to 65,000 clones; 76% were seen once. This TCR was recovered from a woman in her 50s with active or convalescent COVID-19. This sequence joins TRBV18 and TRBJ1-1, with D perhaps matching TRBD1 (5 bases). The specimen sequenced was peripheral blood. The CDR3 DNA reads as TGTGCCAGCTCACCTCAGGGACTTGAAGCTTTCTTT. Protein: CASSPQGLEAFF.